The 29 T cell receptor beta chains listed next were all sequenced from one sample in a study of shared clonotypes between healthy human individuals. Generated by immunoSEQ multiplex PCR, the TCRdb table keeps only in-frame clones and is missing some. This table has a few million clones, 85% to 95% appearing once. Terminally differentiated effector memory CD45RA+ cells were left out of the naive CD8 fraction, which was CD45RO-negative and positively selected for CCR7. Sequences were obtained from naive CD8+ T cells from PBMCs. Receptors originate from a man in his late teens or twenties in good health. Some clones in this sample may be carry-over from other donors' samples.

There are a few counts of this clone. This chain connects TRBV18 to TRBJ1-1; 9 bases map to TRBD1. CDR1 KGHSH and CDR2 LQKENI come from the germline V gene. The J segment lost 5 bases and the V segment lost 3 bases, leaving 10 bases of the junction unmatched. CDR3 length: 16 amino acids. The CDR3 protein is CASSPSQGTGPTEAFF. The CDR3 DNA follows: TGTGCCAGCTCACCTTCTCAGGGGACAGGGCCAACTGAAGCTTTCTTT.

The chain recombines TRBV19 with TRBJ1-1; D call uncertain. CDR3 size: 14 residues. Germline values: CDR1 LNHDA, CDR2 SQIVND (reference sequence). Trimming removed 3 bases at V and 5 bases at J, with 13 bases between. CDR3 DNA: TGTGCCAGTAGTATGTCAGCAGAAATTACTGAAGCTTTCTTT. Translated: CASSMSAEITEAFF.

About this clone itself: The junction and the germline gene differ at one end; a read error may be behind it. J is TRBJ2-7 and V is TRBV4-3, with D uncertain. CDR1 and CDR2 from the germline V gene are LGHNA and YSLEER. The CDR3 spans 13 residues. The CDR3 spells CASSEDRTYEQYF. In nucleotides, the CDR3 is TGCGCCAGCAGCGAAGATCGGACCTACGAGCAGTACTTC.

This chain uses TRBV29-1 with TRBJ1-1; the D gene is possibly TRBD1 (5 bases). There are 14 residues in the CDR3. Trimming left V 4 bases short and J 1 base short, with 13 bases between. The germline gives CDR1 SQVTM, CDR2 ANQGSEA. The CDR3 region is CSVGGRQGNTEAFF. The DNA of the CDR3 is TGCAGCGTTGGAGGTCGGCAGGGGAACACTGAAGCTTTCTTT.

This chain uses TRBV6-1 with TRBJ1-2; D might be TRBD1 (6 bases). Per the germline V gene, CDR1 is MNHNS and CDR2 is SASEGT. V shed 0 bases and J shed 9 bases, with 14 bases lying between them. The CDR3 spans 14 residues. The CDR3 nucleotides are TGTGCCAGCAGTGAAGCATGGACAGTTGCAAGCTACACCTTC. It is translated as CASSEAWTVASYTF.

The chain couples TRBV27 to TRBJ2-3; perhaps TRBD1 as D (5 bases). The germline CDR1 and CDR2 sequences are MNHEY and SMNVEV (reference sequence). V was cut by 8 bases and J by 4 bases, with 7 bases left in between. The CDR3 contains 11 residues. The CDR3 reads CASQGADTQYF. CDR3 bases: TGTGCCAGCCAGGGTGCAGATACGCAGTATTTT.

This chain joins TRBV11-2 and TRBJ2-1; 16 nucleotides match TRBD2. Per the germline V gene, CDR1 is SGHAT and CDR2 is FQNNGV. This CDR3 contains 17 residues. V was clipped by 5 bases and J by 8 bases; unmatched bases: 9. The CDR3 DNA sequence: TGTGCCAGCAGCCCGGGACTAGCGGGAGGGCCATGGGATGAGCAGTTCTTC. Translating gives CASSPGLAGGPWDEQFF.

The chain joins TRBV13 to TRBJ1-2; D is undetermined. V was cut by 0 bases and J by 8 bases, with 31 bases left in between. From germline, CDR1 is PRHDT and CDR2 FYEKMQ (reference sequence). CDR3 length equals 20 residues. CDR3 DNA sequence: TGTGCCAGCAGCTTAGGCCTAGGCGGGTACCAGGTTACCCCCGCGTTAGGCTACACCTTC. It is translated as CASSLGLGGYQVTPALGYTF.

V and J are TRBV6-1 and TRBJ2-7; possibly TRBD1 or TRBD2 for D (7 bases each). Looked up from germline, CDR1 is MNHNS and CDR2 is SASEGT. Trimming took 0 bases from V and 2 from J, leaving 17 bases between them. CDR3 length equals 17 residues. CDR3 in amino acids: CASSEATRAGGAYEQYF. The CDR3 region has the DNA TGTGCCAGCAGTGAAGCCACCCGGGCAGGGGGGGCCTACGAGCAGTACTTC.

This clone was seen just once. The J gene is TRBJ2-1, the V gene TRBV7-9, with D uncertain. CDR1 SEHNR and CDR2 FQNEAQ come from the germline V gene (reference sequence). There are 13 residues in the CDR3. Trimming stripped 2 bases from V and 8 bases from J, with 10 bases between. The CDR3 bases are TGTGCCAGCAGCTTAAGTGCCCTAGATGAGCAGTTCTTC. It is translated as CASSLSALDEQFF. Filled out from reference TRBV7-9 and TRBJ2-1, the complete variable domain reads DTGVSQNPRHKITKRGQNVTFRCDPISEHNRLYWYRQTLGQGPEFLTYFQNEAQLEKSRLLSDRFSAERPKGSFSTLEIQRTEQGDSAMYLCASSLSALDEQFFGPGTRLTVL.

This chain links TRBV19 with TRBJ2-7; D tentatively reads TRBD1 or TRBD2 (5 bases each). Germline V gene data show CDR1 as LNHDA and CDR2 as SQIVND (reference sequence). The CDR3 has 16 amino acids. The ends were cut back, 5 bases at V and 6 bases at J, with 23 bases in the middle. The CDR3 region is CASSLKGTYIGAEQYF. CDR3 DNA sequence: TGTGCCAGTAGTCTGAAGGGGACCTATATAGGAGCCGAGCAGTACTTC.

For the CDR3, the DNA is TGCAGCGTTGAAGATCTGGAGGGAGGGCCGATCAATGAGCAGTTCTTC. Residues: CSVEDLEGGPINEQFF. The J gene is TRBJ2-1, the V gene TRBV29-1; 7 bases line up with TRBD2. This CDR3 comprises 16 residues. Germline V lookup: CDR1 SQVTM, CDR2 ANQGSEA. J lost 6 bases, V lost 0 bases, and 11 bases had no gene match.

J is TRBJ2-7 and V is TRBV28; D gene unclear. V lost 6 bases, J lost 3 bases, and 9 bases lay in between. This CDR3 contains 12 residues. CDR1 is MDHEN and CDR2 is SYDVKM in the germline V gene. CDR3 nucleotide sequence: TGTGCCAGCAGCTTAAATCACTACGAGCAGTACTTC. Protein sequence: CASSLNHYEQYF. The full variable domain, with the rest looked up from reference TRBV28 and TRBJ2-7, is DVKVTQSSRYLVKRTGEKVFLECVQDMDHENMFWYRQDPGLGLRLIYFSYDVKMKEKGDIPEGYSVSREKKERFSLILESASTNQTSMYLCASSLNHYEQYFGPGTRLTVT.

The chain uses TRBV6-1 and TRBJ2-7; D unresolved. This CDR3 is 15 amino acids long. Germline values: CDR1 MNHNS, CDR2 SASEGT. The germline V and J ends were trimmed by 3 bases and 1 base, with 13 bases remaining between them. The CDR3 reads CASSEVEVPSYEQYF. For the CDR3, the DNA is TGTGCCAGCAGTGAGGTAGAGGTCCCATCCTACGAGCAGTACTTC.

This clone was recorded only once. In DNA form, the CDR3 reads TGTGCCATCAGTGACCAACGCGGCCGGGGATACAATGAGCAGTTCTTC. Translated: CAISDQRGRGYNEQFF. This chain connects TRBV10-3 to TRBJ2-1, with D tentatively TRBD2 (5 bases). The germline V gene has CDR1 ENHRY and CDR2 SYGVKD. Trimming shortened V by 3 bases and J by 4 bases, and 16 bases separated the two germline ends. This CDR3 is 16 amino acids long.

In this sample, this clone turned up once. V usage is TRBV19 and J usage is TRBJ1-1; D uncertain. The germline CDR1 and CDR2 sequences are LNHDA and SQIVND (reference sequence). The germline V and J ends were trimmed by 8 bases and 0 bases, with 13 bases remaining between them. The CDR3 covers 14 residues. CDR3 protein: CASSRAVLNTEAFF. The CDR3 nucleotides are TGTGCCAGTTCCCGTGCGGTACTGAACACTGAAGCTTTCTTT. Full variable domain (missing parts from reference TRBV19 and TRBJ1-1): DGGITQSPKYLFRKEGQNVTLSCEQNLNHDAMYWYRQDPGQGLRLIYYSQIVNDFQKGDIAEGYSVSREKKESFPLTVTSAQKNPTAFYLCASSRAVLNTEAFFGQGTRLTVV.

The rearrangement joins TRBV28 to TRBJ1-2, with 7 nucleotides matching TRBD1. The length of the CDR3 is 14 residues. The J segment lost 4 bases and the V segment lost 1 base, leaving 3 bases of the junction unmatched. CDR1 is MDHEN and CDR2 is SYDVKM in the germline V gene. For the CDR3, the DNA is TGTGCCAGCAGTTTATTAGGGGGCGCCTATGGCTACACCTTC. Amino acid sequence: CASSLLGGAYGYTF.

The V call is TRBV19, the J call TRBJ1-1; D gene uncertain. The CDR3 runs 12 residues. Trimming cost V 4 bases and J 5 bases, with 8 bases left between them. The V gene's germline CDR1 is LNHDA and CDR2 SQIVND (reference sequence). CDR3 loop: CASSKGRTEAFF. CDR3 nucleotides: TGTGCCAGTAGTAAAGGGAGGACTGAAGCTTTCTTT. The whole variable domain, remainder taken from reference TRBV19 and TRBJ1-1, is DGGITQSPKYLFRKEGQNVTLSCEQNLNHDAMYWYRQDPGQGLRLIYYSQIVNDFQKGDIAEGYSVSREKKESFPLTVTSAQKNPTAFYLCASSKGRTEAFFGQGTRLTVV.

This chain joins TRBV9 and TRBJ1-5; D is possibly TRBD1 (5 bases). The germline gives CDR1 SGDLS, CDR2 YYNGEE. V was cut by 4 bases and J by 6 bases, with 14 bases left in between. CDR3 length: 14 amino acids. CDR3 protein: CASSSWGGSQPQHF. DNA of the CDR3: TGTGCCAGCAGCTCGTGGGGGGGTTCTCAGCCCCAGCATTTT. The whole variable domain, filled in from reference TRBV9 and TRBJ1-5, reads DSGVTQTPKHLITATGQRVTLRCSPRSGDLSVYWYQQSLDQGLQFLIQYYNGEERAKGNILERFSAQQFPDLHSELNLSSLELGDSALYFCASSSWGGSQPQHFGDGTRLSIL.

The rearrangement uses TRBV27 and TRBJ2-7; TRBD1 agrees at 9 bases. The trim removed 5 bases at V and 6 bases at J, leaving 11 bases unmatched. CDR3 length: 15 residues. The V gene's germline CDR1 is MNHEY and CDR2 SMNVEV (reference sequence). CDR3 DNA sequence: TGTGCCAGCAGTGGAAGAGACAGGGGGATCGGCGAGCAGTACTTC. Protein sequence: CASSGRDRGIGEQYF.

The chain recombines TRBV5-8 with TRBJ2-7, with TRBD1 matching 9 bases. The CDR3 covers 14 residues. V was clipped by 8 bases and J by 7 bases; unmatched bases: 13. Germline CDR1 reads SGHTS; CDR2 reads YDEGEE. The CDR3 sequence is CASPSGTGFYEQYF. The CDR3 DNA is TGTGCCAGTCCATCGGGGACAGGGTTTTATGAGCAGTACTTC.

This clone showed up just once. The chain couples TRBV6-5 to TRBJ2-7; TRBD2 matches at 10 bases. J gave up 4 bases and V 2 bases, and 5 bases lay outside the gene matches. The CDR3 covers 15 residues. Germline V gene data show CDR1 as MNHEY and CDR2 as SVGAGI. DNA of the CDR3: TGTGCCAGCAGTTACGCAGCGGGAGGGTGGTACGAGCAGTACTTC. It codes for CASSYAAGGWYEQYF.

The CDR3 reads CASTTEAGELFF. The CDR3, as DNA: TGTGCCAGTACCACAGAGGCCGGGGAGCTGTTTTTT. The V and J genes are TRBV25-1 and TRBJ2-2; no clear D gene. Germline CDR1 reads MGHDK; CDR2 reads SYGVNS. The CDR3 totals 12 residues. V shed 9 bases and J shed 6 bases, with 11 bases lying between them.

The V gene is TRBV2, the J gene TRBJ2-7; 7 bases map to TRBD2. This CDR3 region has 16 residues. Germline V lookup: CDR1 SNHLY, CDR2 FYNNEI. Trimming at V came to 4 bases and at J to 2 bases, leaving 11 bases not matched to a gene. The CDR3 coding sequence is TGTGCCAGCAGTGGGCTAGCGGAGCGGAGAACCTACGAGCAGTACTTC. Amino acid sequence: CASSGLAERRTYEQYF.

The CDR3 reads CASSLGEGLPYEQYF. The CDR3 DNA reads TGTGCCAGCAGCTTAGGTGAAGGCCTGCCCTACGAGCAGTACTTC. This chain joins TRBV7-8 and TRBJ2-7; D not resolved. Germline CDR1 is SGHVS and CDR2 is FQNEAQ. V shed 1 base and J shed 2 bases, with 12 bases lying between them. CDR3 length equals 15 residues.

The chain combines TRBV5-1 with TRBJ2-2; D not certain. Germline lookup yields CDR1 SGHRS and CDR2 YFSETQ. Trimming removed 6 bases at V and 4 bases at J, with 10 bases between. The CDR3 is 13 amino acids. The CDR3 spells CASTPRGTGELFF. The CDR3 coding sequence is TGCGCCAGCACCCCCCGAGGCACCGGGGAGCTGTTTTTT.

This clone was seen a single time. CDR3 region: CASSLFSGNDSNQPQHF. The CDR3 coding sequence is TGTGCCAGCAGTTTATTCTCGGGGAATGATAGCAATCAGCCCCAGCATTTT. This chain links TRBV27 with TRBJ1-5; D not certain. The germline V gene has CDR1 MNHEY and CDR2 SMNVEV (reference sequence). Between the trimmed V and J ends, which lost 1 base and 0 bases, there was a span of 13 bases. The CDR3 is made up of 17 amino acids.

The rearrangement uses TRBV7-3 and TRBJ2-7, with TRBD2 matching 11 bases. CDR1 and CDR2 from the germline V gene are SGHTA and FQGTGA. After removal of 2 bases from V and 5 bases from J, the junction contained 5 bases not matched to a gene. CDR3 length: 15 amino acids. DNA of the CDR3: TGTGCCAGCAGCTTATCTAGCGGGAGGTTCGACGAGCAGTACTTC. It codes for CASSLSSGRFDEQYF.

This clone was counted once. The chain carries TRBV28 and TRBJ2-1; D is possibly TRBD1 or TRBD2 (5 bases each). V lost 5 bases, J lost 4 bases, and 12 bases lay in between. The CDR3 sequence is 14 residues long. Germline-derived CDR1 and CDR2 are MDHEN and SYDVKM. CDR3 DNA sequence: TGTGCCAGCAGTCCCGGGGCCCTGTACAATGAGCAGTTCTTC. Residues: CASSPGALYNEQFF.